This T cell receptor beta chain was sequenced for a study of cytomegalovirus exposure and HLA in healthy donors (dated by TCRdb to the late 2010s). For the wider study: An earlier analysis of some 500 of the donors reported about 290 Gb of sequence data and 117 million unique TCR beta sequences from 150 million to 200 million T cells. A handful of DR-DQ haplotypes were handled as single units for association and clustering because linkage in the cohort was strong. The study profiled the T cell repertoires of hundreds of subjects by immunosequencing and related them to cytomegalovirus serostatus. A separate validation cohort of roughly 130 different subjects was used in addition to the roughly 640-subject first cohort. The later analysis used no new phenotypic data to find candidate immune exposures, relying instead on TCR beta sequences and their occurrence across donors. The study was designed to test whether signatures of past pathogen exposure could be identified by cataloging public T cell receptors. HLA typing included class I and class II loci at four-digit resolution. Of the roughly 390 genotyped donors, 75% to 85% were placed in the genetic ancestry cluster associated with self-reported Caucasian donors. To study patterns of TCR occurrence, a later analysis re-analyzed previously published TCR beta repertoires from 650 to 750 donors and added high-resolution HLA genotyping. About 280 gigabases of sequencing data and approximately 84 million unique TCR sequences were included in an early release covering about 700 HLA-typed donors. Typing coverage varied by locus: roughly 629-640 donors for A, B, C, DRB1 and DQB1; roughly 560 for DQA1; about 600 for DPA1; some 470 for DPB1. Across approximately 400 genotyped donors of the cohort, an average of approximately 200,000 unique TCR beta nucleotide sequences per donor were sequenced, and roughly 18% of those sequences were non-productive. In a later genetic analysis, genome-wide SNP genotypes for about 65% of the roughly 700 donors were used, and that subset was treated as a discovery cohort. High-throughput TCR immunosequencing, statistical association of individual TCRs with disease status, and machine learning were combined to predict cytomegalovirus infection status. Every discovery cohort repertoire had been produced on one sequencing platform. An earlier analysis of some 500 of the donors used high-throughput TCR beta sequencing to judge whether each TCR beta V gene segment behaved as functional or pseudogenic. Donor age, sex, ethnicity and CMV serostatus were compiled together with the repertoire data. What the work shows at the level of the full study, not this receptor alone: At a false discovery rate of 0.05, a later analysis linked around 15,000 TCR beta sequences to specific HLA alleles. According to a later analysis, most CMV-associated TCR beta chains appeared to be HLA-restricted, and the HLA associations seemed to be driven largely by CMV exposure. A later analysis reported that several top co-occurrence clusters appeared linked to parvovirus B19, influenza, CMV and Epstein-Barr virus. Some IMGT-functional V segments, including TRBV6-2 and TRBV6-3, could not be distinguished by the 87-base-pair reads and were therefore excluded. Compared with the roughly 700-donor mean, donors in an Asian-associated ancestry cluster had fewer N-insertions in productive TCRs, according to a later genetic analysis. Because counts were too low, seventeen rarely observed V segments, including chromosome 9 orphons, were excluded from the earlier analysis of roughly 580 of the donors. The authors suggested that the approach could potentially be generalized to other disease states and immunological phenotypes. In a later analysis, HLA-associated TCR beta chains were found to be more clonally expanded and to have lower generation probabilities than equally common non-associated chains. Broadly in line with IMGT annotations, most TCR beta V segments showed up in productive rearrangements about 90% or about 30% of the time in an earlier analysis of around 600 of the donors. A later genetic analysis associated a missense DCLRE1C variant with V-gene and J-gene trimming of TCR beta chains, and an independent cohort replicated the association. In the study, around 150 TCR beta chains were listed as associated with cytomegalovirus. CMV serostatus was the only immune exposure information available for the cohort. While some public TCRs were present in many individuals, most TCR sequences turned up only very rarely across donors. The sequencing pipeline was judged likely to have produced a cluster of highly shared sequence variants as a technical artifact. The presence/absence analyses assumed that sequencing depth was roughly uniform across donors, and that assumption may not be true. Three of the identified cytomegalovirus-associated TCR beta chains were confirmed in vitro to be specific for cytomegalovirus antigens. Linkage disequilibrium might explain the correlated functional status among segregating V segments, but an unknown experimental factor could not be excluded. This cohort had only TCR beta chains sequenced, and the lack of alpha or paired-chain data limited which features could be detected. A further reported finding was that TCR beta sequences accurately predicted the HLA-A and HLA-B alleles for most subjects in the first cohort. The classifier was reported to diagnose cytomegalovirus status with high specificity and sensitivity in both the original cohort and the validation cohort. In a later analysis, the rate of TCR association differed among HLA loci, with DRB1 alleles having the most associated TCRs and HLA-C alleles having the fewest. Strong co-occurrence of HLA alleles, especially DR and DQ, made assigning TCR associations to individual alleles difficult. Because HLA typing was unavailable for some donors at each locus, only the typed subset was used in association tests.

For this clone: Its antigen is currently not known. No qualities accompany the bases; no much larger clone lies one base away.

Libraries were made using the immunoSEQ multiplex PCR assay. For the multiplex PCR, a mixture combining 60 forward primers for TCR Vbeta segments and 13 reverse primers for TCR Jbeta segments was used. The CDR3 region of rearranged TCR beta genes was amplified from genomic DNA by a multiplex PCR assay. The Illumina HiSeq System was used to sequence the amplified TCR beta libraries as 87-base-pair reads. The original methods were these. In a later analysis, tens of millions of unique TCR beta chains were counted across the roughly 610 repertoires, and about 9.9 million of these chains were shared by at least two donors. Raw reads were error-corrected and collapsed into unique sequences by a nearest-neighbor algorithm in which closely related sequences were merged to remove PCR and sequencing errors. V, D and J gene segments were assigned by aligning CDR3 sequences to IMGT reference sequences. For a sequence to be retained, a match of at least six nucleotides to both a V gene segment and a J gene segment was required. A rearrangement counted as productive if the CDR3 had no stop codons and remained in frame with V and J, and every other rearrangement counted as non-productive. CDR3 was defined by IMGT convention, running from the second conserved V-encoded cysteine to the conserved J-encoded phenylalanine. The earlier analysis of fewer than 700 of the donors excluded sequences that lacked an unambiguous match to a single V gene segment. In an earlier analysis of approximately 610 of the donors, V segments were called functional above 56.7% productive rearrangements and were called segregating when the between-donor standard deviation exceeded 5%. A statistical classification framework was built for diagnosing cytomegalovirus status from the catalog of TCR beta chain sequences. V and J gene assignment, in a later analysis, came from comparing TCR nucleotide sequences with IMGT/GENE-DB human TR gene sequences. Using the TCRdist pipeline, a later analysis assigned CDR3 sequences along with most-parsimonious VDJ recombination scenarios. In a later analysis, each TCR beta chain was defined by its CDR3 amino acid sequence together with its V-gene family, and reads lacking a unique V-gene family were excluded. To address suspected cross-contamination and a sequencing artifact, a later analysis removed under 600 highly shared, low-generation-probability nucleotide sequences. A later analysis calculated a clonal expansion index for each public chain from normalized within-repertoire ranks of inferred template counts. In a later analysis, generation probabilities were computed with a VDJ recombination model fitted to out-of-frame rearrangements, and the resulting probabilities were checked against IGoR. In a later analysis, hypergeometric tests were used to score TCR-TCR, TCR-HLA and TCR-CMV co-occurrence, with a repertoire-size bias correction applied to TCR pairs. False discovery rates were estimated in a later analysis by permuting HLA or CMV assignments 20 times. In a later analysis, co-occurring TCRs were grouped using DBSCAN, and TCRdist sequence similarity was added for clustering within HLA-allele-positive subsets. Co-occurrence clustering excluded repertoires with fewer than 30,000 or more than 120,000 public chains, plus five with anomalous nucleotide sharing. TCRdb limited this immuneACCESS table to in-frame rearrangements with V and J called. A share of clones is missing; checked studies link under half to unresolved V genes, and the rest is unexplained. V, J and clone size derive from that table, while D and trimming were established from the DNA sequence. Recorded for this sample are 90,000 to 95,000 clones; around four fifths of them occurred a single time. Less than 5.5% of the sample is held by the ten biggest clonotypes.

The cohort consisted of more than 650 healthy bone marrow donors. Cohort members were all nominally healthy when sampled, although unrecorded immune exposures were likely present. The donor was CMV seropositive and belonged to the group of about 290 seropositive cohort members. Every donor gave a peripheral blood sample, and the peripheral blood mononuclear cells from that sample were used for TCR beta sequencing. Genomic DNA extraction from the blood cell samples was performed with the Qiagen DNeasy Blood Extraction Kit. The cysteine opens and the phenylalanine closes a CDR3 of 15 amino acids. Only the CDR3 DNA is retained, 45 bases long and in frame from the first base. Germline trimming amounts to 4 bases on V and 5 bases on J, with 9 as the count of junction bases outside the gene matches. From the germline V gene (reference sequence), CDR1 is SEHNR and CDR2 is FQNEAQ.

The sequence joins TRBV7-9 to TRBJ2-7; TRBD1 matches 9 bases in the middle. Source material: PBMCs. This TCR derives from a male donor in good health and CMV-seropositive. The CDR3 in this case is CASSSPGTGMNEQYF. The DNA sequence is as follows: TGTGCCAGCAGCTCTCCCGGGACAGGGATGAACGAGCAGTACTTC.